What follows are 20 T cell receptor beta chains derived from one specimen sequenced in a study of T cells in Graves' hyperthyroidism and ophthalmopathy (dated by TCRdb to about 2019). The library was produced with multiplex PCR. The sequencing machine was an Illumina HiSeq 2000. TCR beta CDR3 regions were amplified from RNA transcripts. A first-round RT-PCR of the TCR CDR3 used the HTBI primer set with the Qiagen OneStep RT-PCR kit. TCRdb redid the processing of the public reads, applying fastp at Q25 and MiXCR, and retained in-frame beta chains. Entries are consolidated by CDR3 protein sequence, retaining the most common genes and DNA. A total of around 260,000 distinct CDR3 sequences appear in this sample, approximately 26% of them only once. The top ten hold about 25% of the sample. The sequencing sample was made of blood. These TCRs come from a man aged 40-55 years with Graves' hyperthyroidism that later progressed to Graves' ophthalmopathy.

The table lists this clonotype with many counts. V gene TRBV11-2 combines with J gene TRBJ1-5, with a possible D match to TRBD1 (5 bases). CDR1 SGHAT and CDR2 FQNNGV come from the germline V gene. Trimming pared 0 bases from V and 3 bases from J, leaving 15 bases between. This CDR3 contains 17 residues. In DNA form, the CDR3 reads TGTGCCAGCAGCTTAGAAGATTCAGGGTGTGACAATCAGCCCCAGCATTTT. Its translation is CASSLEDSGCDNQPQHF. The full variable domain, completed using reference TRBV11-2 and TRBJ1-5, is EAGVAQSPRYKIIEKRQSVAFWCNPISGHATLYWYQQILGQGPKLLIQFQNNGVVDDSQLPKDRFSAERLKGVDSTLKIQPAKLEDSAVYLCASSLEDSGCDNQPQHFGDGTRLSIL.

This chain connects TRBV11-2 to TRBJ1-1; D perhaps matches TRBD1 (6 bases). Germline CDR1 reads SGHAT; CDR2 reads FQNNGV. V shed 5 bases and J shed 3 bases, with 19 bases lying between them. The CDR3 runs 16 residues. The CDR3 sequence: CASSPRTAKFYTEAFF. In DNA, the CDR3 is TGTGCCAGCAGCCCCCGGACAGCAAAGTTTTACACTGAAGCTTTCTTT. Full variable domain (missing parts from reference TRBV11-2 and TRBJ1-1): EAGVAQSPRYKIIEKRQSVAFWCNPISGHATLYWYQQILGQGPKLLIQFQNNGVVDDSQLPKDRFSAERLKGVDSTLKIQPAKLEDSAVYLCASSPRTAKFYTEAFFGQGTRLTVV.

This clonotype was counted many times. This chain links TRBV6-5 with TRBJ2-7, with 10 bases lining up with TRBD2. CDR1 is MNHEY and CDR2 is SVGAGI in the germline V gene. The length of the CDR3 is 16 residues. V shed 4 bases, J shed 1 base, and the junction held 7 bases outside the gene matches. CDR3 region: CASSSLAGVKSYEQYF. CDR3 nucleotides: TGTGCCAGCAGTTCGCTAGCGGGAGTTAAATCCTACGAGCAGTACTTC.

This clonotype was detected many times. V is TRBV19 and J is TRBJ1-1; 7 nucleotides match TRBD1. Per the germline V gene, CDR1 is LNHDA and CDR2 is SQIVND (reference sequence). V lost 10 bases and J lost 4; bases outside the gene matches: 12. This CDR3 is built from 14 residues. The CDR3 is CATQGGPWGTEAFF. Here the CDR3 DNA reads TGTGCCACCCAGGGGGGGCCTTGGGGCACTGAAGCTTTCTTT.

This clonotype has a count of ten or more. This chain connects TRBV27 to TRBJ2-5, with 10 positions matching TRBD2. The germline V gene encodes CDR1 MNHEY and CDR2 SMNVEV (reference sequence). The V gene end was trimmed by 4 bases and the J gene end by 2 bases; junction bases not matched to a gene: 10. The CDR3 loop spans 17 amino acids. CDR3 sequence: CASSYRAGGALQETQYF. The CDR3 coding sequence is TGTGCCAGCAGTTATCGAGCGGGGGGGGCTTTACAAGAGACCCAGTACTTC.

In this sample, this clonotype turned up many times. The rearrangement links TRBV5-5 to TRBJ1-3; no firm D call. This CDR3 has 16 amino acids. V dropped 0 bases and J dropped 0 bases, with 10 bases sitting between them. CDR1 is SGHKS, CDR2 YYEKEE, per germline (reference sequence). The CDR3, as DNA: TGTGCCAGCAGCTTGGCAGCGCAGAGCTCTGGAAACACCATATATTTT. Translation: CASSLAAQSSGNTIYF.

The chain has TRBV7-2 and TRBJ2-7, with 7 bases aligning to TRBD1. Trimming took 5 bases from V and 13 from J; bases not matched to a gene: 11. Germline V gene data show CDR1 as SGHTA and CDR2 as FQGNSA. CDR3 length: 12 residues. This chain's CDR3 is CASSPNDRAIYF. The DNA for the CDR3 is TGTGCCAGCAGCCCCAACGACAGGGCAATATACTTC. The entire variable domain, with the rest obtained from reference TRBV7-2 and TRBJ2-7, is as follows: GAGVSQSPSNKVTEKGKDVELRCDPISGHTALYWYRQSLGQGLEFLIYFQGNSAPDKSGLPSDRFSAERTGGSVSTLTIQRTQQEDSAVYLCASSPNDRAIYFGPGTRLTVT.

The table lists this clonotype with many counts. The chain has TRBV20-1 and TRBJ1-2; D remains unclear. The CDR3 totals 13 residues. CDR1 and CDR2 (germline): DFQATT, SNEGSKA (reference sequence). Trimming left V 3 bases short and J 6 bases short, with 14 bases between. The CDR3 region is CSASVFSRNGYTF. The CDR3 nucleotides are TGCAGTGCTAGTGTCTTCTCACGGAATGGCTACACCTTC.

The table lists this clonotype with a few counts. The rearrangement uses TRBV6-2 or TRBV6-3 and TRBJ2-7; TRBD1 might be the D (6 bases). CDR1 is MNHEY, CDR2 SVGEGT, per germline. V shed 2 bases and J shed 2 bases, with 7 bases lying between them. The CDR3 covers 13 residues. CDR3 DNA sequence: TGTGCCAGCAGTTACCGGGACACCTACGAGCAGTACGTC. It codes for CASSYRDTYEQYV.

This clonotype was seen more than once but under ten times. This chain uses TRBV30 with TRBJ1-1; no clear D. CDR3 length: 13 amino acids. Per the germline V gene, CDR1 is GTSNPN and CDR2 is SVGIG (reference sequence). Between the trimmed V and J ends, which lost 7 bases and 4 bases, there was a span of 16 bases. CDR3 nucleotide sequence: TGTGCCTCCGGTGGAGGCGGGTTCACTGAAGCTTTCTTT. It is translated as CASGGGGFTEAFF.

The chain uses TRBV6-1 and TRBJ2-7; the match to TRBD2 covers 9 bases. The germline V gene has CDR1 MNHNS and CDR2 SASEGT. Trimming removed 8 bases from V and 6 bases from J; junction bases left unmatched: 5. CDR3 length: 12 residues. Written as DNA, the CDR3 is TGTGCCAGCGTAGCGGGAGAGGGCGAGCAGTACTTC. It is translated as CASVAGEGEQYF.

This clonotype was picked up many times. The chain employs TRBV10-3 and TRBJ2-7; D call uncertain. This CDR3 contains 13 residues. V shed 2 bases and J shed 3 bases, with 8 bases lying between them. In germline, CDR1 is ENHRY, CDR2 SYGVKD. The CDR3 bases are TGTGCCATCAGTGAGAGACCGGACTACGAGCAGTACTTC. This encodes CAISERPDYEQYF.

This clonotype has ten or more counts. The chain has TRBV2 and TRBJ2-7; D is possibly TRBD1 or TRBD2 (6 bases each). This CDR3 spans 13 amino acids. Germline V gives CDR1 SNHLY, CDR2 FYNNEI. The V gene lost 11 bases and the J gene lost 6 bases, with 20 bases spanning the gap. The CDR3 region has the DNA TGTGCCGTCCGTCGGGGGCAGGTAGTCGAGCAGTACTTC. Translated: CAVRRGQVVEQYF.

This clonotype was detected once. The chain combines TRBV11-2 with TRBJ2-7; D is possibly TRBD2 (6 bases). Per the germline V gene, CDR1 is SGHAT and CDR2 is FQNNGV. V lost 0 bases to trimming and J lost 6 bases, with 15 bases between them. The CDR3 loop spans 15 amino acids. The CDR3 nucleotides read TGTGCCAGCAGCTTAGAACTAGCCGGGTCTGGCGAGCAGTACTTC. Translating gives CASSLELAGSGEQYF.

The chain recombines TRBV7-3 with TRBJ1-2; 7 positions match TRBD1. Trimming at V came to 5 bases and at J to 4 bases, leaving 7 bases not matched to a gene. Per the germline V gene, CDR1 is SGHTA and CDR2 is FQGTGA. The CDR3 has 14 residues. CDR3 loop: CASSPTPGGYGYTF. In nucleotides, the CDR3 is TGTGCCAGCAGCCCGACCCCAGGGGGCTATGGCTACACCTTC.

In this sample, this clonotype turned up many times. The J gene is TRBJ2-2, the V gene TRBV20-1, with D unclear. Trimming cost V 0 bases and J 4 bases, with 15 bases left between them. Germline loops: CDR1 DFQATT, CDR2 SNEGSKA (reference sequence). CDR3 length: 16 residues. The CDR3 spells CSARDKKGWVTGELFF. The CDR3 nucleotides are TGCAGTGCTAGAGATAAAAAAGGGTGGGTCACCGGGGAGCTGTTTTTT.

This clonotype was seen repeatedly, ten times or more. V and J are TRBV28 and TRBJ2-5, with TRBD1 as a possible D gene (8 bases). CDR1 MDHEN and CDR2 SYDVKM come from the germline V gene. V shed 3 bases and J shed 6 bases, with 20 bases lying between them. This CDR3 is 16 amino acids long. The CDR3 nucleotides read TGTGCCAGCAGTTTGTTGCCTACAGGGGGGGGAAAGACCCAGTACTTC. This codes for CASSLLPTGGGKTQYF.

This clonotype was found many times. The chain links TRBV10-3 to TRBJ2-7; TRBD1 matches 7 bases. The CDR3 is 14 residues long. Germline-derived CDR1 and CDR2 are ENHRY and SYGVKD. V lost 3 bases to trimming and J lost 2 bases; unmatched junction nucleotides: 4. CDR3 in amino acids: CAISDGTATYEQYF. CDR3 nucleotide sequence: TGTGCCATCAGTGATGGGACAGCAACCTACGAGCAGTACTTC.

This rearrangement joins TRBV12-3 or TRBV12-4 to TRBJ2-5, with 15 bases matching TRBD2. Trimming took 6 bases from V and 5 from J; bases not matched to a gene: 7. The CDR3 totals 16 residues. For the CDR3, the DNA is TGTGCCAGCAGGCCTGGACTAGCGGGAGGGCAGGAGACCCAGTACTTC. Encoded protein: CASRPGLAGGQETQYF.

This clonotype was recorded many times. Written as DNA, the CDR3 is TGTGCCAGTAGTCCCCTTCCCCAGGGGTTGGACACTGAAGCTTTCTTT. It specifies CASSPLPQGLDTEAFF. This rearrangement joins TRBV19 to TRBJ1-1, with D tentatively TRBD1 (6 bases). The CDR3 consists of 16 residues. The germline V gene encodes CDR1 LNHDA and CDR2 SQIVND (reference sequence). Trimming took off 5 bases at V and 3 bases at J, with 19 bases between the two ends. Looking up the rest from reference TRBV19 and TRBJ1-1 gives the full variable domain: DGGITQSPKYLFRKEGQNVTLSCEQNLNHDAMYWYRQDPGQGLRLIYYSQIVNDFQKGDIAEGYSVSREKKESFPLTVTSAQKNPTAFYLCASSPLPQGLDTEAFFGQGTRLTVV.